This T cell receptor (beta chain) comes out of a study of cytomegalovirus exposure and HLA in healthy donors. The PCR contained 60 Vbeta and 13 Jbeta primers. Produced via immunoSEQ multiplex PCR; TCRdb's table is partial and in-frame only. Of 150,000 to 200,000 clones in the sample, just over 75% were seen once. Study outcomes and limitations: Further analysis, carried out later, found HLA-associated TCR beta chains more clonally expanded than equally common other chains. Cytomegalovirus-associated TCR beta chains were listed, numbering some 170. Later analysis placed DRB1 highest and HLA-C lowest in TCR association rates, which differed by HLA locus. It was only CMV serostatus that was available as immune exposure information.

This clone was seen more than once but under ten times. Its target is not known. The germline V gene has CDR1 SGHAT and CDR2 FQNNGV. The V gene lost 11 bases and the J gene lost 3 bases, with 17 bases spanning the gap. The CDR3 covers 13 residues. This chain links TRBV11-2 with TRBJ2-7, with D possibly being TRBD1 (6 bases). Sequences were obtained from PBMCs. The clonotype originates from a woman in her fifties or sixties in good health and CMV-seropositive. CDR3 amino acids: CARQALRHYEQYF. CDR3 DNA sequence: TGTGCCCGACAGGCGCTACGCCACTACGAGCAGTACTTC.